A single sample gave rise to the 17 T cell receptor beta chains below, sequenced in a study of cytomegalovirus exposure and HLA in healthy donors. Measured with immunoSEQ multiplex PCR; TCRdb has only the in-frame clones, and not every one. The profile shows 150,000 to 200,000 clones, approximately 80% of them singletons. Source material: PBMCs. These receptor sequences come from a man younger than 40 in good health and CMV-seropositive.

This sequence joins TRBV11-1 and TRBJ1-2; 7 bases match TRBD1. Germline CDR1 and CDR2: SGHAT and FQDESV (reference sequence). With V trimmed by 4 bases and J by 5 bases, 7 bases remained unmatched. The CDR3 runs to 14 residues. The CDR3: CASSSIGTAYGYTF. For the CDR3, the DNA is TGTGCCAGCAGCTCCATCGGGACAGCATATGGCTACACCTTC. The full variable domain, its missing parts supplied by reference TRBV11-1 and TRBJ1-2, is EAEVAQSPRYKITEKSQAVAFWCDPISGHATLYWYRQILGQGPELLVQFQDESVVDDSQLPKDRFSAERLKGVDSTLKIQPAELGDSAMYLCASSSIGTAYGYTFGSGTRLTVV.

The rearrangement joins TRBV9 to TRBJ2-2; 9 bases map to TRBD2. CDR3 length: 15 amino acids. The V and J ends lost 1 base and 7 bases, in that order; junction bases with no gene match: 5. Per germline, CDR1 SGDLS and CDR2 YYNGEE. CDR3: CASSVLAGIGGELFF. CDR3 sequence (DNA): TGTGCCAGCAGCGTACTAGCGGGGATTGGCGGGGAGCTGTTTTTT.

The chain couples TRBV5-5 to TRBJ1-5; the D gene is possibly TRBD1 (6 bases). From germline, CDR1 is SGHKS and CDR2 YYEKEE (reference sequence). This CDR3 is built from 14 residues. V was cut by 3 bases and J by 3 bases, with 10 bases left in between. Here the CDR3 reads CASSSQGSNQPQHF. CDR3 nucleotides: TGTGCCAGCAGCTCCCAGGGGTCCAATCAGCCCCAGCATTTT.

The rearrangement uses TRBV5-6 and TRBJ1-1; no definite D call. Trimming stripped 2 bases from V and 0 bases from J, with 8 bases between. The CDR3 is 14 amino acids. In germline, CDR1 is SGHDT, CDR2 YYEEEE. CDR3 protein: CASSFGVLNTEAFF. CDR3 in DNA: TGTGCCAGCAGCTTCGGGGTCCTGAACACTGAAGCTTTCTTT.

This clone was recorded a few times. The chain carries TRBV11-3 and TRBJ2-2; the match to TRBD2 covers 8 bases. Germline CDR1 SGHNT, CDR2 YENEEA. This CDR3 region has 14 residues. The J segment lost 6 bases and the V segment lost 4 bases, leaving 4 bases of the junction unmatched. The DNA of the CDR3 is TGTGCCAGCAGCTCCGGGGGGGCCCCCGGGGAGCTGTTTTTT. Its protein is CASSSGGAPGELFF. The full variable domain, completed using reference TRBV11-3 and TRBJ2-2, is EAGVVQSPRYKIIEKKQPVAFWCNPISGHNTLYWYLQNLGQGPELLIRYENEEAVDDSQLPKDRFSAERLKGVDSTLKIQPAELGDSAVYLCASSSGGAPGELFFGEGSRLTVL.

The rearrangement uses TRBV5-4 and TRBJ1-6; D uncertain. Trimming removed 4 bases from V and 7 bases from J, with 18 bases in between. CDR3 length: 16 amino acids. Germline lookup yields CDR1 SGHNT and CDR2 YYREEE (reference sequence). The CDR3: CASSPTAVGENSPLHF. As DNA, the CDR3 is TGTGCCAGCAGCCCTACTGCAGTGGGAGAAAATTCACCCCTCCACTTT.

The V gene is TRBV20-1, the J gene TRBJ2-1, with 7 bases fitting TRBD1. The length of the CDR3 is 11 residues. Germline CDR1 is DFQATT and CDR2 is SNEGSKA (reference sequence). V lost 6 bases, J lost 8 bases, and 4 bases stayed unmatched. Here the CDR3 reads CSAHRGYEQFF. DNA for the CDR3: TGCAGTGCCCACAGGGGCTATGAGCAGTTCTTC.

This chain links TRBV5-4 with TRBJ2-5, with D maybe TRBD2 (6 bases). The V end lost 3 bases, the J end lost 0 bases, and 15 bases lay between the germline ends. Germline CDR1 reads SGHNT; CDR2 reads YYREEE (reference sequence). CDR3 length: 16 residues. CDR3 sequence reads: CASSSGQGGYQETQYF. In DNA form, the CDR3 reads TGTGCCAGCAGCTCGGGTCAGGGAGGATACCAAGAGACCCAGTACTTC.

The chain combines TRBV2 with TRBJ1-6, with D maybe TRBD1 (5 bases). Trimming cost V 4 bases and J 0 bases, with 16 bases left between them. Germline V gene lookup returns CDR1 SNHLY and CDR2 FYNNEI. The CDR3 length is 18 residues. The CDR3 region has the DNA TGTGCCAGCAGTGTCTCTAATCAGGGAAGCTCCTATAATTCACCCCTCCACTTT. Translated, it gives CASSVSNQGSSYNSPLHF.

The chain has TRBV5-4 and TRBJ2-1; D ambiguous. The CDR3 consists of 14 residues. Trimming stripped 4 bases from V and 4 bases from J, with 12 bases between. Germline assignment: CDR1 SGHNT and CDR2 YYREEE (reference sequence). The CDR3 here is CASSRRELYNEQFF. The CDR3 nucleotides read TGTGCCAGCAGCCGGAGAGAACTTTACAATGAGCAGTTCTTC.

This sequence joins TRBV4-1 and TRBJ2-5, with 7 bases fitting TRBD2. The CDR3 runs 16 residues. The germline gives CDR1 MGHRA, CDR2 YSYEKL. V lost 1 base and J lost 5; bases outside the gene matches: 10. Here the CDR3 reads CASSQGELAGLETQYF. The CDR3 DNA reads TGCGCCAGCAGCCAAGGGGAATTAGCGGGCCTGGAGACCCAGTACTTC.

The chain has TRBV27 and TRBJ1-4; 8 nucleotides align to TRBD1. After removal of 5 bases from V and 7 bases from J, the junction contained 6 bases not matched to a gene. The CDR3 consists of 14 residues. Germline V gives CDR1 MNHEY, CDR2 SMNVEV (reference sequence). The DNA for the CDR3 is TGTGCCAGCAGTCCCTACAGGGGGGGTGAAAAACTGTTTTTT. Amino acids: CASSPYRGGEKLFF.

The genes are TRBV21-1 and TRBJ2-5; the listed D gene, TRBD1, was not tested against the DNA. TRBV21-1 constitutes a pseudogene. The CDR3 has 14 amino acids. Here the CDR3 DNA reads TGTGCCAGCAGCAAAGAGGGGGTTCCGGAGACCCAGTACTTC. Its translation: CASSKEGVPETQYF.

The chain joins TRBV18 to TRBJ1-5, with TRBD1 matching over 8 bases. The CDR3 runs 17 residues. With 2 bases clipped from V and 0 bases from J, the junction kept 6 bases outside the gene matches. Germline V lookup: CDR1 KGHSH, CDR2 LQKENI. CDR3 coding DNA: TGTGCCAGCTCACCAAGGCAGGGGGCTTATAGCAATCAGCCCCAGCATTTT. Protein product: CASSPRQGAYSNQPQHF.

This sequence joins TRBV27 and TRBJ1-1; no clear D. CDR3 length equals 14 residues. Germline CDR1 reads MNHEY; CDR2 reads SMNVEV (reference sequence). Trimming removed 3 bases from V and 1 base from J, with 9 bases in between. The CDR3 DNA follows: TGTGCCAGCAGTTTTACGGGGTCGAACACTGAAGCTTTCTTT. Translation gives CASSFTGSNTEAFF.

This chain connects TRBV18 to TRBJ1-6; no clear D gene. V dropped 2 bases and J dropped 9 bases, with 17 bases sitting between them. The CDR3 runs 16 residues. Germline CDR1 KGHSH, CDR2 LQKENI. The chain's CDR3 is CASSPVFRAGGSPLHF. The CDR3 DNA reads TGTGCCAGCTCACCAGTCTTCCGGGCAGGAGGTTCACCCCTCCACTTT.

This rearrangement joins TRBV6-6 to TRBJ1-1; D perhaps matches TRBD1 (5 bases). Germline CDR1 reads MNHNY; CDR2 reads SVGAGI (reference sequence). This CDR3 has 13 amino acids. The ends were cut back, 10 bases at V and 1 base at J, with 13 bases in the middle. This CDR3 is CAIVRGRNTEAFF. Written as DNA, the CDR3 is TGTGCCATTGTGCGGGGGAGGAACACTGAAGCTTTCTTT.